The sequence of this T cell receptor beta chain was determined in a study of T cell responses to AZD1222 COVID-19 vaccine. Study-wide points: Clonal diversity may have been underestimated, and the donors were mostly white British, with more females than males. Among those given AZD1222, only five to seven were seropositive at baseline.

As regards this clone: What it binds is not known.

Repertoires were generated with immunoSEQ multiplex PCR, while TCRdb's copy carries only in-frame clones and drops some. Of 150,000 to 200,000 clones in the sample, around 93% are singletons; the top ten hold around 2.5%. The CDR3 loop spans 17 amino acids. The germline gives CDR1 SGHRS, CDR2 YFSETQ. Trimming removed 4 bases from V and 0 bases from J; junction bases left unmatched: 10. The clonotype was recovered from an adult in good health. The starting material was peripheral blood, obtained on day 0 of AZD1222 vaccination. This chain connects TRBV5-1 to TRBJ1-1; 9 bases agree with TRBD1. The CDR3 here is CASSLQPGTGMNTEAFF. CDR3 DNA sequence: TGCGCCAGCAGCCTACAACCCGGGACAGGGATGAACACTGAAGCTTTCTTT.